What follows are 18 T cell receptor beta chains derived from one specimen sequenced in a study of response to subunit inactivated influenza vaccine. TCRdb called the RT-PCR reads again in MiXCR, with one record for every CDR3 protein. The sample has under 200,000 distinct CDR3 sequences, 10% to 15% seen once. These data are also associated with another study on T cells expressing NK-cell markers. Per that paper: The TCR beta cDNA came from 5'RACE template switching with UMIs.

The sequencing here drew on CD8+ T cells sorted from PBMCs, taken 11 to 12 days after vaccination. The receptor set was obtained from a man in his fifties who received an inactivated influenza vaccine.

This clonotype was counted between two and nine times. The V and J genes are TRBV12-3 or TRBV12-4 and TRBJ2-1; 11 bases fit TRBD2. The CDR3 sequence is 19 residues long. V trimming: 2 bases; J trimming: 0 bases; junction bases outside the gene matches: 9. The CDR3 sequence is CASSLFGLAGASSYNEQFF. The CDR3 bases are TGTGCCAGCAGTTTATTTGGACTAGCGGGCGCCAGCTCCTACAATGAGCAGTTCTTC.

There are many counts of this clonotype. The J gene is TRBJ2-6, the V gene TRBV12-3 or TRBV12-4; no clear D gene. This CDR3 spans 12 amino acids. Between the trimmed V and J ends, which lost 3 bases and 4 bases, there was a span of 1 base. In DNA, the CDR3 is TGTGCCAGCAGTTTGGGGGCCAACGTCCTGACTTTC. This codes for CASSLGANVLTF.

Many counts were recorded for this clonotype. The V gene is TRBV3-1, the J gene TRBJ1-2, with TRBD1 as a possible D gene (5 bases). The V gene's germline CDR1 is LGHDT and CDR2 YNNKEL (reference sequence). The CDR3 runs 13 residues. The V gene lost 0 bases and the J gene lost 6 bases, with 8 bases spanning the gap. The DNA of the CDR3 is TGTGCCAGCAGCCAAGAGGACATAGATGGCTACACCTTC. It yields the protein CASSQEDIDGYTF. The full variable domain, completed using reference TRBV3-1 and TRBJ1-2, is DTAVSQTPKYLVTQMGNDKSIKCEQNLGHDTMYWYKQDSKKFLKIMFSYNNKELIINETVPNRFSPKSPDKAHLNLHINSLELGDSAVYFCASSQEDIDGYTFGSGTRLTVV.

The chain is built from TRBV7-9 and TRBJ2-1; no clear D gene. This CDR3 contains 14 residues. Germline lookup yields CDR1 SEHNR and CDR2 FQNEAQ (reference sequence). V lost 5 bases to trimming and J lost 3 bases, with 11 bases between them. CDR3 sequence (DNA): TGTGCCAGCAGCCAGTCCCCACTCTACAATGAGCAGTTCTTC. This sequence encodes CASSQSPLYNEQFF.

Only a few counts were recorded for this clonotype. J is TRBJ2-7 and V is TRBV4-2; TRBD1 or TRBD2 may be the D gene (5 bases each). The length of the CDR3 is 15 residues. V dropped 3 bases and J dropped 2 bases, with 14 bases sitting between them. Germline lookup yields CDR1 LGHNA and CDR2 YNFKEQ. CDR3 residues: CASSHAGTPAYEQYF. The CDR3 region has the DNA TGTGCCAGCAGCCATGCCGGGACGCCTGCCTACGAGCAGTACTTC.

This clonotype was counted many times. This chain connects TRBV5-6 to TRBJ2-1, with D perhaps matching TRBD2 (6 bases). V lost 0 bases and J lost 0, with 10 bases in between. This CDR3 comprises 16 residues. CDR1 is SGHDT and CDR2 is YYEEEE in the germline V gene. The CDR3 bases are TGTGCCAGCAGCTTGGAGAGACTAGACTCCTACAATGAGCAGTTCTTC. Translating it yields CASSLERLDSYNEQFF.

The chain joins TRBV2 to TRBJ2-1, with 9 bases fitting TRBD2. CDR3 size: 20 residues. Per the germline V gene, CDR1 is SNHLY and CDR2 is FYNNEI. The junction had 23 bases not matched to a gene; V was cut back by 5 bases and J by 6 bases. The CDR3 DNA follows: TGTGCCAGCAGTAGCGGGAGGCAGGGGCTCCTCAAGCGGGACGGCAATGAGCAGTTCTTC. Amino acid sequence: CASSSGRQGLLKRDGNEQFF. The variable domain in full, with the rest retrieved from reference TRBV2 and TRBJ2-1, is EPEVTQTPSHQVTQMGQEVILRCVPISNHLYFYWYRQILGQKVEFLVSFYNNEISEKSEIFDDQFSVERPDGSNFTLKIRSTKLEDSAMYFCASSSGRQGLLKRDGNEQFFGPGTRLTVL.

The rearrangement uses TRBV27 and TRBJ1-6; D might be TRBD1 (5 bases). CDR3 size: 17 residues. V lost 5 bases, J lost 2 bases, and 16 bases lay in between. Germline CDR1 MNHEY, CDR2 SMNVEV (reference sequence). CDR3 amino acids: CASSRARGRTYNSPLHF. As DNA, the CDR3 is TGTGCCAGCAGTCGGGCGAGGGGTAGGACCTATAATTCACCCCTCCACTTT.

This chain connects TRBV2 to TRBJ2-4; TRBD1 is a possible D gene (5 bases). This CDR3 spans 14 amino acids. CDR1 and CDR2 from the germline V gene are SNHLY and FYNNEI. Trimming stripped 5 bases from V and 1 base from J, with 9 bases between. CDR3 in amino acids: CASSRTMAKNIQYF. The CDR3, as DNA: TGTGCCAGCAGTCGGACAATGGCCAAAAACATTCAGTACTTC.

Here the CDR3 DNA reads TGTGCCAGCAGCTTAGGTTGGGGGTCCTACAATGAGCAGTTCTTC. Its translation is CASSLGWGSYNEQFF. J is TRBJ2-1 and V is TRBV7-9, with D possibly being TRBD1 or TRBD2 (5 bases each). Germline CDR1 is SEHNR and CDR2 is FQNEAQ (reference sequence). Trimming left V 1 base short and J 1 base short, with 8 bases between. The CDR3 is made up of 15 amino acids.

The sample holds a few counts of this clonotype. This chain links TRBV5-4 with TRBJ1-6; perhaps TRBD1 as D (6 bases). V was shortened by 0 bases and J by 9 bases, with 13 bases between the two germline ends. Germline CDR1 and CDR2: SGHNT and YYREEE (reference sequence). The CDR3 covers 15 residues. The CDR3 DNA reads TGTGCCAGCAGCTTGGCAAACAGGGTGGGTTCACCCCTCCACTTT. Amino acids: CASSLANRVGSPLHF.

This clonotype was detected a few times. This chain links TRBV5-1 with TRBJ2-7, with no clear D. The ends were cut back, 3 bases at V and 3 bases at J, with 4 bases in the middle. Per germline, CDR1 SGHRS and CDR2 YFSETQ. The CDR3 runs to 11 residues. CDR3 nucleotide sequence: TGCGCCAGCAGCTCCAACTACGAGCAGTACTTC. Its protein is CASSSNYEQYF. Full variable domain (missing parts from reference TRBV5-1 and TRBJ2-7): KAGVTQTPRYLIKTRGQQVTLSCSPISGHRSVSWYQQTPGQGLQFLFEYFSETQRNKGNFPGRFSGRQFSNSRSEMNVSTLELGDSALYLCASSSNYEQYFGPGTRLTVT.

This clonotype was seen more than once but under ten times. The V and J genes are TRBV4-2 and TRBJ1-5, with a possible D match to TRBD1 (6 bases). Trimming cost V 1 base and J 4 bases, with 11 bases left between them. The CDR3 runs to 15 residues. The germline V gene encodes CDR1 LGHNA and CDR2 YNFKEQ. CDR3 residues: CASSQGEGVNQPQHF. For the CDR3, the DNA is TGTGCCAGCAGCCAAGGGGAGGGGGTAAATCAGCCCCAGCATTTT.

The chain combines TRBV30 with TRBJ2-7; D may match TRBD1 or TRBD2 (5 bases each). With 8 bases removed from V and 0 bases from J, the gap between germline ends came to 14 bases. In germline, CDR1 is GTSNPN, CDR2 SVGIG (reference sequence). The CDR3 extends over 13 amino acids. CDR3 DNA sequence: TGTGCCGCCGACGGGGCAGTCTCCTACGAGCAGTACTTC. Residues: CAADGAVSYEQYF. The whole variable domain, filled in from reference TRBV30 and TRBJ2-7, reads SQTIHQWPATLVQPVGSPLSLECTVEGTSNPNLYWYRQAAGRGLQLLFYSVGIGQISSEVPQNLSASRPQDRQFILSSKKLLLSDSGFYLCAADGAVSYEQYFGPGTRLTVT.

This clonotype was detected a few times. This chain uses TRBV6-6 with TRBJ1-1, with 7 bases that match TRBD1. Looked up from germline, CDR1 is MNHNY and CDR2 is SVGAGI (reference sequence). Trimming at V came to 7 bases and at J to 5 bases, leaving 4 bases not matched to a gene. CDR3 length: 12 residues. CDR3 residues: CASTDRETEAFF. The CDR3 DNA is TGTGCCAGCACCGACAGGGAAACTGAAGCTTTCTTT.

The chain joins TRBV27 to TRBJ2-3; TRBD1 aligns across 8 bases. From germline, CDR1 is MNHEY and CDR2 SMNVEV (reference sequence). This CDR3 contains 17 residues. The junction had 11 bases not matched to a gene; V was cut back by 2 bases and J by 4 bases. CDR3 DNA: TGTGCCAGCAGTTTAATGTGGGCGACAGGGGCGGCAGATACGCAGTATTTT. Its protein product is CASSLMWATGAADTQYF.

This chain connects TRBV4-1 to TRBJ2-7; weak D call: TRBD2 (5 bases). Germline V gene sequence: CDR1 MGHRA, CDR2 YSYEKL. V lost 3 bases to trimming and J lost 3 bases, with 15 bases between them. The CDR3 has 15 amino acids. CDR3 sequence reads: CASSQSSSLGYEQYF. The CDR3 DNA reads TGCGCCAGCAGCCAGTCTAGCAGTTTGGGCTACGAGCAGTACTTC.

This clonotype was counted only a few times. J is TRBJ2-7 and V is TRBV2; no firm D call. Trimming stripped 7 bases from V and 0 bases from J, with 10 bases between. The V gene's germline CDR1 is SNHLY and CDR2 FYNNEI. This CDR3 comprises 13 residues. The CDR3 coding sequence is TGTGCCAGCACTGGACGTACCTCCTACGAGCAGTACTTC. Its protein product is CASTGRTSYEQYF.